This entry is about one T cell receptor beta chain. What it binds is unknown. The CDR3 consists of 13 residues. The germline gives CDR1 SQVTM, CDR2 ANQGSEA. Trimming removed 6 bases from V and 9 bases from J; junction bases left unmatched: 9. This sample is part of a study of T cells after yellow fever vaccination. Findings of the study overall: Any FACS-sorted repertoire could hold abundant clonotypes that contaminate it from the bulk population. Subsequent to the booster, the majority of primary-vaccination clones reappeared (less than 97% CD4, 85% to 90% CD8). Clonotypes appearing in both CD4 and CD8 compartments existed, and their share was small.

Production of TCR cDNA was by 5'RACE template switching, which also added a universal primer site and UMIs. Each CDR3 protein is one row after TCRdb ran MiXCR on the 5' RACE reads. The data show 300,000 to 350,000 distinct CDR3 sequences, with roughly 4.3% seen just once and 20% to 25% held by the top ten. The V gene is TRBV29-1, the J gene TRBJ2-1; TRBD1 matches at 9 bases. The receptor's source is a young man who received the YFV17D yellow fever vaccine. The starting material was PBMCs, obtained 5 days after the yellow fever booster vaccination. CDR3 sequence: CSVIPRDRVEQFF. The CDR3 DNA reads TGCAGCGTGATACCTCGGGACAGGGTTGAGCAGTTCTTC.